This T cell receptor (beta chain) was sequenced during a study of cytomegalovirus exposure and HLA in healthy donors (dated by TCRdb to the late 2010s). Describing the broader study: An earlier analysis of 587 of the donors reported 250 to 350 Gb of sequence data and around 120 million unique TCR beta sequences obtained from about 179 million T cells. Because of strong linkage in the cohort, 5 or 6 DR-DQ haplotypes were treated as single units for association and clustering. The study was designed to test whether signatures of past pathogen exposure could be identified by cataloging public T cell receptors. The study profiled the T cell repertoires of 500 to 800 subjects by immunosequencing and related them to cytomegalovirus serostatus. To predict cytomegalovirus infection status, the study brought together high-throughput TCR immunosequencing, statistical association of individual TCRs with disease status, and machine learning. A later genetic analysis took genome-wide SNP genotypes for about 65% of the roughly 670 donors and used that subset as a discovery cohort. HLA typing included class I and class II loci at four-digit resolution. A later analysis re-analyzed previously published TCR beta repertoires from hundreds of donors and added high-resolution HLA genotyping to study TCR occurrence patterns. A separate validation cohort of roughly 130 different subjects was used in addition to the 666-subject first cohort. On average, about 200,000 unique TCR beta nucleotide sequences were sequenced per donor among several hundred genotyped donors of the cohort, with roughly 18% of those sequences being non-productive. To decide whether each TCR beta V gene segment behaved as functional or pseudogenic, an earlier analysis of some 540 of the donors relied on high-throughput TCR beta sequencing. Roughly 300 gigabases of sequencing data and 80 million or so unique TCR sequences were included in an early release covering roughly 700 HLA-typed donors. Typing coverage varied by locus: roughly 629-640 donors for A, B, C, DRB1 and DQB1; approximately 560 for DQA1; about 590 for DPA1; under 490 for DPB1. Rather than drawing on any new phenotypic data, the later analysis identified candidate immune exposures from TCR beta sequences and the way those sequences occurred across donors. All discovery cohort repertoires had been generated using a single sequencing platform. Of the 398 genotyped donors, around 81% fell in the genetic ancestry cluster associated with self-reported Caucasian donors. Alongside the repertoire data, information on donor age, sex, ethnicity and CMV serostatus was compiled.

In total, just over 650 healthy bone marrow donors made up the cohort. Cohort members were all nominally healthy when sampled, although unrecorded immune exposures were likely present. The donor tested CMV seronegative and was one of the 352 seronegative cohort members. Each donor provided a peripheral blood sample, and peripheral blood mononuclear cells were used for TCR beta sequencing. Genomic DNA was extracted from the blood cell samples with the Qiagen DNeasy Blood Extraction Kit. To prepare the library, the immunoSEQ multiplex PCR assay was applied. The multiplex PCR relied on a mix of 60 forward primers for TCR Vbeta segments and 13 reverse primers for TCR Jbeta segments. The CDR3 region of rearranged TCR beta genes was amplified from genomic DNA by a multiplex PCR assay. On the Illumina HiSeq System, the amplified TCR beta libraries were sequenced as 87-base-pair reads. The original methods were these. In a later analysis, some 80 million unique TCR beta chains were counted across the 500 to 700 repertoires, and roughly 11 million of these chains were shared by at least two donors. To remove PCR and sequencing errors, raw reads were error-corrected and collapsed into unique sequences using a nearest-neighbor algorithm that merged closely related sequences. To assign V, D and J gene segments, CDR3 sequences were aligned to IMGT reference sequences. For a sequence to be retained, a match of at least six nucleotides to both a V gene segment and a J gene segment was required. Rearrangements were called productive when the CDR3 lacked stop codons and stayed in frame with V and J; all others were non-productive. Following IMGT convention, CDR3 was defined as the stretch from the second conserved V-encoded cysteine to the conserved J-encoded phenylalanine. The earlier analysis of some 540 of the donors excluded any sequence lacking an unambiguous match to a single V gene segment. An earlier analysis of a few hundred of the donors classified V segments as functional when productive rearrangements were above 56.7% and as segregating when the standard deviation between donors was above 5%. A statistical classification framework was developed to diagnose cytomegalovirus status using the catalog of TCR beta chain sequences. In a later analysis, V and J genes were assigned by comparing TCR nucleotide sequences against IMGT/GENE-DB human TR gene sequences. In a later analysis, CDR3 sequences and most-parsimonious VDJ recombination scenarios were assigned using the TCRdist pipeline. A later analysis defined each TCR beta chain by its CDR3 amino acid sequence plus V-gene family, and excluded reads lacking a unique V-gene family. In a later analysis, around 650 highly shared, low-generation-probability nucleotide sequences were removed to address suspected cross-contamination and a sequencing artifact. A later analysis calculated a clonal expansion index for each public chain from normalized within-repertoire ranks of inferred template counts. Generation probabilities in a later analysis came from a VDJ recombination model fitted to out-of-frame rearrangements, and those results were checked against IGoR. In a later analysis, TCR-TCR, TCR-HLA and TCR-CMV co-occurrence was scored with hypergeometric tests, and a repertoire-size bias correction was applied to TCR pairs. A later analysis estimated false discovery rates by permuting HLA or CMV assignments 20 times. In a later analysis, co-occurring TCRs were grouped with DBSCAN, and TCRdist sequence similarity was added when clustering was performed within HLA-allele-positive subsets. Co-occurrence clustering excluded repertoires with fewer than 30,000 or more than 120,000 public chains, plus five with anomalous nucleotide sharing. TCRdb carries this immuneACCESS record with in-frame sequences only. Its versions omit some clonotypes, under half of them owing to an unresolved V gene in the studies checked, with the rest unexplained. That table supplies the V and J calls and clone size; D and trimming were determined from the DNA. The sample includes about 200,000 clones, with roughly 80% observed a single time. 1.7% of the sample goes to the ten largest clones.

Remarks on this clone: Its antigen is unknown. Qualities for individual bases were not recorded, and no much larger clone is one base off.

What the work shows at the level of the full study, not this receptor alone: A few of the identified cytomegalovirus-associated TCR beta chains were confirmed in vitro to be specific for cytomegalovirus antigens. In an earlier analysis of 450 to 750 of the donors, most TCR beta V segments appeared in productive rearrangements about 90% or about 30% of the time, broadly matching IMGT annotations. When HLA alleles, especially DR and DQ, strongly co-occurred, attributing TCR associations to individual alleles was difficult. In a later genetic analysis, a missense DCLRE1C variant was associated with V-gene and J-gene trimming of TCR beta chains, and the association was replicated in an independent cohort. Cytomegalovirus status was reported to be diagnosed by the classifier with high specificity and sensitivity in both the original and validation cohorts. In a later analysis, TCR association rates were found to vary across HLA loci, with the most associated TCRs seen for DRB1 alleles and the fewest for HLA-C alleles. In a later analysis, HLA-associated TCR beta chains were found to be more clonally expanded and to have lower generation probabilities than equally common non-associated chains. Correlated functional status among segregating V segments might be attributable to linkage disequilibrium, but an unknown experimental factor could not be ruled out. The authors suggested that the approach could potentially be generalized to other disease states and immunological phenotypes. Only TCR beta chains were sequenced in this cohort, and the absence of alpha or paired-chain data limited detectable features. A further reported finding was that TCR beta sequences accurately predicted the HLA-A and HLA-B alleles for most subjects in the first cohort. The sequencing pipeline was judged likely to have produced a cluster of highly shared sequence variants as a technical artifact. For the cohort, immune exposure information was limited to CMV serostatus. Over 15 rarely observed V segments, including chromosome 9 orphons, were excluded from the earlier analysis of about 600 of the donors because counts were too low. In a later genetic analysis, fewer N-insertions in productive TCRs were reported among donors in an Asian-associated ancestry cluster than the roughly 710-donor mean. Because the 87-base-pair reads could not distinguish some IMGT-functional V segments, including TRBV6-2 and TRBV6-3, those segments were excluded. In the study, 150 to 200 TCR beta chains were listed as associated with cytomegalovirus. Several of the top co-occurrence clusters appeared to be linked to parvovirus B19, influenza, CMV and Epstein-Barr virus, according to a later analysis. At a false discovery rate of 0.05, a later analysis linked under 20,000 TCR beta sequences to specific HLA alleles. Most TCR sequences were seen in very few donors, while some public TCRs were found in many individuals. A later analysis found that most CMV-associated TCR beta chains appeared HLA-restricted, with HLA associations seemingly driven largely by CMV exposure. Presence/absence analyses assumed roughly uniform sequencing depth across donors, an assumption that may not hold. Because HLA typing was unavailable for some donors at each locus, only the typed subset was used in association tests.

The CDR3 goes from the cysteine to the phenylalanine over 17 residues. Only the CDR3 DNA stays, 51 bases, in frame from base 1. The germline V gene specifies MNHNS as CDR1 and SASEGT as CDR2. V gives up 4 bases and J gives up 0 bases, and the segment between their germline ends measures 16 bases. Recombination linked TRBV6-1 to TRBJ2-4; tentative D gene TRBD1, with 5 bases matching. Material: PBMCs. This TCR came from a man aged 45-60 years in good health and CMV-seronegative. Read as DNA, the sequence is TGTGCCAGCAGTGGAACAAGGGGCTCTCTAGCCAAAAACATTCAGTACTTC. Protein translation: CASSGTRGSLAKNIQYF.